A selection of T cell receptor beta chains follows, all from one sample in a study of T-cell reconstitution after alpha-beta-depleted transplantation in children. TCRdb recomputed calls from the PCR reads with MiXCR, one row per CDR3 protein. The sample shows roughly 340,000 distinct CDR3 sequences, 15% to 20% of them seen only once. The specimen was PBMCs, mostly from graft donor cells, collected 360 days after TCRalphabeta/CD19-depleted stem cell transplant. Receptors originate from a male patient aged 2-10 years who had a stem cell transplant for acute lymphoblastic leukemia, so the T cells may come from the graft donor. CDR3s include the opening cysteine and the closing phenylalanine or tryptophan. The D gene is left open where the match is weak. Clone size is stated in some rows and not others, as once, few, many or a class when expanded.

>many|TRBV7-2|.|TRBJ2-7|16
TGTGCCAGCAGCTTGATCGGGGTGCCCCTTACCTACGAGCAGTACTTC
CASSLIGVPLTYEQYF
>few|TRBV9|TRBD2|TRBJ2-1|17
TGTGCCAGCAGCTCCCCGACTAGCGGGACCCCTCACAATGAGCAGTTCTTC
CASSSPTSGTPHNEQFF
>.|TRBV7-2|.|TRBJ2-1|15
TGTGCCAGCAGCTTAATACGGGACCCCTCCAATGAGCAGTTCTTC
CASSLIRDPSNEQFF
>once|TRBV5-4|TRBD2|TRBJ2-3|15
TGTGCCAGCAGCGCCGGGACTAGCGTCACAGATACGCAGTATTTT
CASSAGTSVTDTQYF
>few|TRBV7-6|.|TRBJ2-7|15
TGTGCCAGCAGCTTAGCAGACGGTCGGGCTTACGAGCAGTACTTC
CASSLADGRAYEQYF
>.|TRBV7-9|TRBD2|TRBJ2-7|15
TGTGCCAGCAGCGCAGCTGAGCGGGAGGGGTACGAGCAGTACTTC
CASSAAEREGYEQYF
>many|TRBV5-1|.|TRBJ2-5|14
TGCGCCAGCAGCTCCGGGACCCCTCAAGAGACCCAGTACTTC
CASSSGTPQETQYF
>few|TRBV4-2|TRBD1|TRBJ2-1|16
TGTGCCAGCAGCCAAGTGGACAGGGCTTCGCGATCTGAGCAGTTCTTC
CASSQVDRASRSEQFF
>.|TRBV7-2|.|TRBJ2-7|14
TGTGCCAGCAGCTTAACGGCAGGGGCCTACGAGCAGTACTTC
CASSLTAGAYEQYF
>few|TRBV25-1|.|TRBJ1-3|16
TGTGCCAGCAGTGAATTGACGGGCGGAAATGGAAACACCATATATTTT
CASSELTGGNGNTIYF
>few|TRBV4-3|TRBD2|TRBJ2-3|17
TGCGCCAGCAGCCAACAAGGGCTAGCGGGAGTAACAGATACGCAGTATTTT
CASSQQGLAGVTDTQYF
>.|TRBV6-2/TRBV6-3|TRBD1|TRBJ2-5|12
TGTGCCAGCACACAGGGGTCGGAGACCCAGTACTTC
CASTQGSETQYF
>.|TRBV28|.|TRBJ2-5|14
TGTGCCAGCAGGATCTCAGGGGGGAAAGAGACCCAGTACTTC
CASRISGGKETQYF
>few|TRBV14|.|TRBJ1-3|15
TGTGCCAGCAGCATCCTACAGAACTCTGGAAACACCATATATTTT
CASSILQNSGNTIYF
>.|TRBV4-2|.|TRBJ1-1|14
TGTGCCAGCACCGAATCCTTCAGGGGCACTGAAGCTTTCTTT
CASTESFRGTEAFF
>many|TRBV3-1|.|TRBJ1-2|12
TGTGCCAGCAGCCAAGATGTGGGGGGCTACACCTTC
CASSQDVGGYTF
>many|TRBV6-2/TRBV6-3|TRBD2|TRBJ2-1|18
TGTGCCAGCAGTTACGGGGGACTAGCGGGACCCACCTACAATGAGCAGTTCTTC
CASSYGGLAGPTYNEQFF
>few|TRBV12-3/TRBV12-4|TRBD1|TRBJ2-2|14
TGTGCCATACTCCGGACAGGCAACACCGGGGAGCTGTTTTTT
CAILRTGNTGELFF
>.|TRBV7-9|TRBD1|TRBJ2-5|16
TGTGCCAGCAGCAGAAGGGGGCGCGCTCCCCATGAGACCCAGTACTTC
CASSRRGRAPHETQYF
>.|TRBV10-3|.|TRBJ2-7|16
TGTGCCATCAGTGAATTAGCGGCCAGAGATCCCTACGAGCAGTACTTC
CAISELAARDPYEQYF
>few|TRBV4-1|TRBD2|TRBJ2-3|19
TGCGCCAGCAGCCAACCTGACTGGCGGGAGGAGGTACACACAGATACGCAGTATTTT
CASSQPDWREEVHTDTQYF
>many|TRBV4-3|.|TRBJ1-1|14
TGCGCCAGCAGCCAGTCTTGGATGAACACTGAAGCTTTCTTT
CASSQSWMNTEAFF
>.|TRBV20-1|.|TRBJ1-1|15
TGCAGTGCCCCCCTTAGGGGGGCTTTGAACACTGAAGCTTTCTTT
CSAPLRGALNTEAFF
>few|TRBV12-3/TRBV12-4|TRBD1|TRBJ2-3|14
TGTGCCAGCACCGGGACAGACTCAGCAGATACGCAGTATTTT
CASTGTDSADTQYF
>.|TRBV27|.|TRBJ2-3|14
TGTGCCAGCAGTTTAGTCAGCTGGACAGATACGCAGTATTTT
CASSLVSWTDTQYF
>.|TRBV3-1|TRBD1|TRBJ1-2|15
TGTGCCAGCAGCCAAGACGTTCTGACAGGGTATGGCTACACCTTC
CASSQDVLTGYGYTF
>.|TRBV10-3|TRBD2|TRBJ2-1|18
TGTGCCATCAGTTTAAATTTGGGCGGGAGAGTCTCCTACAATGAGCAGTTCTTC
CAISLNLGGRVSYNEQFF
>many|TRBV3-1|.|TRBJ2-5|14
TGTGCCAGCAGCCGGGGGGTTCATTCGGAGACCCAGTACTTC
CASSRGVHSETQYF
>.|TRBV4-1|.|TRBJ2-2|16
TGCGCCAGCAGCCAAGTGGGGGGCGCGAACACCGGGGAGCTGTTTTTT
CASSQVGGANTGELFF
>.|TRBV12-3/TRBV12-4|TRBD1|TRBJ2-3|18
TGTGCCAGCAGTTTAGGGGACAGGGGAACTTGGGGCACAGATACGCAGTATTTT
CASSLGDRGTWGTDTQYF
>.|TRBV27|TRBD1|TRBJ2-6|16
TGTGCCAGCAGTTGGGGGACAGGGTATGGGGCCAACGTCCTGACTTTC
CASSWGTGYGANVLTF
>few|TRBV7-9|.|TRBJ2-1|15
TGTGCCAGCAGCTTAGACTGGACAGCCTACAATGAGCAGTTCTTC
CASSLDWTAYNEQFF
>few|TRBV20-1|TRBD1|TRBJ2-7|12
TGCAGTGCTACAGGGGGTTGGCACGAGCAGTACTTC
CSATGGWHEQYF